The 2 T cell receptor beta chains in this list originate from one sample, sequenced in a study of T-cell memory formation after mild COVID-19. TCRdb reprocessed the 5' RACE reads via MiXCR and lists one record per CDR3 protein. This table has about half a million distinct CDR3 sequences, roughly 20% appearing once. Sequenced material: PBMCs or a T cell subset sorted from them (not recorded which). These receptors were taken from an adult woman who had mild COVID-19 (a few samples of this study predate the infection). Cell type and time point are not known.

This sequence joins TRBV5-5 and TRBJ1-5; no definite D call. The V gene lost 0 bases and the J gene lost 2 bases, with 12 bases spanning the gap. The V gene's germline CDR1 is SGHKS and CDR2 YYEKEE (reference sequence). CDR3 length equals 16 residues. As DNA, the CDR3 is TGTGCCAGCAGCTTGGTTTTTCCATCGGGCAATCAGCCCCAGCATTTT. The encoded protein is CASSLVFPSGNQPQHF. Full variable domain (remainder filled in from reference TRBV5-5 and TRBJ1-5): DAGVTQSPTHLIKTRGQQVTLRCSPISGHKSVSWYQQVLGQGPQFIFQYYEKEERGRGNFPDRFSARQFPNYSSELNVNALLLGDSALYLCASSLVFPSGNQPQHFGDGTRLSIL.

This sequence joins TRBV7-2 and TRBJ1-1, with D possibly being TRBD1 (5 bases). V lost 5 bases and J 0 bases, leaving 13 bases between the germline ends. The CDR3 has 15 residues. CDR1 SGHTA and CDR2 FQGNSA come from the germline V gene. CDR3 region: CASSGRGQLNTEAFF. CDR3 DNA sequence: TGTGCCAGCAGCGGGAGGGGCCAATTGAACACTGAAGCTTTCTTT.